A selection of T cell receptor beta chains follows, all from one sample in a study of response to subunit inactivated influenza vaccine. TCRdb recomputed calls from the RT-PCR reads with MiXCR, one row per CDR3 protein. Seen here are 550,000 to 600,000 distinct CDR3 sequences, about 12% observed once, and the top ten hold 10%. The specimen comprised PBMCs from blood, sampled on the day of vaccination. These receptors originate from a man aged 50 or older who received an inactivated influenza vaccine. Each CDR3 is given with its conserved first and last residue. The D gene is left open where the match is weak. The size of a clone is reported for some rows only, either as once, few or many, or as a class for expanded clones.

>TRBJ2-6|TRBV11-2|few|NA
CASSQKWGGFSGANVLTF
TGTGCCAGCAGCCAAAAATGGGGGGGCTTCTCTGGGGCCAACGTCCTGACTTTC
>TRBJ2-2|TRBV7-3|NA|TRBD1
CASSFTGTGGADTGELFF
TGTGCCAGCAGCTTTACCGGGACAGGGGGGGCGGACACCGGGGAGCTGTTTTTT
>TRBJ2-3|TRBV7-2|NA|TRBD2
CASSSGLAGERTQYF
TGTGCCAGCAGCTCTGGACTAGCGGGAGAGCGGACGCAGTATTTT
>TRBJ2-7|TRBV20-1|NA|NA
CSAREETLSYEQYF
TGCAGTGCTAGAGAGGAGACTCTTTCATACGAGCAGTACTTC
>TRBJ1-1|TRBV12-3/TRBV12-4|many|NA
CASSLGVVNTEAFF
TGTGCCAGCAGTTTAGGTGTAGTGAACACTGAAGCTTTCTTT
>TRBJ1-5|TRBV20-1|NA|NA
CSARQPHSNQPQHF
TGCAGTGCTAGACAGCCGCATAGCAATCAGCCCCAGCATTTT
>TRBJ2-1|TRBV7-2|few|TRBD1
CASSSRTGSSYNEQFF
TGTGCCAGCAGCTCAAGGACAGGAAGCTCCTACAATGAGCAGTTCTTC
>TRBJ1-1|TRBV12-3/TRBV12-4|many|NA
CASSRQAGGEAFF
TGTGCCAGCAGTCGACAGGCGGGGGGTGAAGCTTTCTTT
>TRBJ1-1|TRBV9|many|NA
CASSGSLTEAFF
TGTGCCAGCAGCGGGAGTCTCACTGAAGCTTTCTTT
>TRBJ2-1|TRBV4-2|NA|TRBD2
CASSQGIAGMNEQFF
TGTGCCAGCAGCCAAGGGATAGCGGGAATGAATGAGCAGTTCTTC
>TRBJ2-5|TRBV6-1|NA|TRBD1
CASRSGQLSGAQYF
TGTGCCAGCAGGTCGGGACAGCTCTCCGGGGCCCAGTACTTC
>TRBJ1-5|TRBV20-1|NA|TRBD1
CSASATGINKPQHF
TGCAGTGCTAGCGCGACAGGGATTAATAAGCCCCAGCATTTT
>TRBJ2-7|TRBV28|many|NA
CASRAGREQYF
TGTGCCAGCAGGGCTGGGCGCGAGCAGTACTTC
>TRBJ2-7|TRBV27|many|NA
CASSLGGRSYEQYF
TGTGCCAGCAGTTTGGGGGGCAGGTCCTACGAGCAGTACTTC
>TRBJ2-1|TRBV29-1|NA|TRBD2
CSVVLAGGRHNEQFF
TGCAGCGTTGTATTAGCGGGAGGTCGCCACAATGAGCAGTTCTTC
>TRBJ1-5|TRBV29-1|many|TRBD1
CSATQGVDQPQHF
TGCAGCGCGACACAGGGGGTCGATCAGCCCCAGCATTTT
>TRBJ2-7|TRBV15|few|NA
CATSNEIYEQYF
TGTGCCACCAGCAACGAAATCTACGAGCAGTACTTC
>TRBJ2-1|TRBV21-1|NA|NA
CASSKEPRAEQFF
TGTGCCAGCAGCAAAGAGCCCAGGGCTGAGCAGTTCTTC
>TRBJ1-1|TRBV11-1|NA|TRBD1
CASSPNPLQGTRWRDTEAFF
TGTGCCAGCAGCCCTAACCCTCTACAGGGGACGAGGTGGAGGGACACTGAAGCTTTCTTT
>TRBJ2-7|TRBV4-3|NA|TRBD1
CASSRYQGPGTEAYEQYF
TGCGCCAGCAGCCGATACCAGGGACCCGGGACAGAAGCCTACGAGCAGTACTTC
>TRBJ2-4|TRBV7-9|few|NA
CASSRKDQGGWGNIQYF
TGTGCCAGCAGCCGCAAAGACCAGGGTGGGTGGGGAAACATTCAGTACTTC
>TRBJ2-5|TRBV5-6|NA|NA
CASSSESPPETQYF
TGTGCCAGCAGCTCAGAGAGTCCCCCAGAGACCCAGTACTTC
>TRBJ2-7|TRBV3-1|NA|NA
CASSPRDSDEQYF
TGTGCCAGCAGCCCCCGGGACTCCGACGAGCAGTACTTC
>TRBJ2-1|TRBV24-1|few|NA
CATSDRGDYEQFF
TGTGCCACCAGTGACAGGGGAGACTATGAGCAGTTCTTC
>TRBJ2-2|TRBV5-1|many|TRBD1
CASSLGTGVTGELFF
TGCGCCAGCAGCCTTGGGACAGGGGTCACCGGGGAGCTGTTTTTT
>TRBJ2-1|TRBV12-3/TRBV12-4|NA|NA
CASRQQGGYYNEQFF
TGTGCCAGCAGGCAACAAGGGGGGTACTACAATGAGCAGTTCTTC
>TRBJ2-3|TRBV7-9|NA|NA
CASSLALAGFSTDTQYF
TGTGCCAGCAGCTTAGCGCTAGCAGGATTTAGCACAGATACGCAGTATTTT
>TRBJ2-1|TRBV28|many|TRBD2
CASSAPGTSADEQFF
TGTGCCAGCAGTGCCCCCGGGACTAGCGCGGATGAGCAGTTCTTC
>TRBJ1-2|TRBV27|few|TRBD1
CASNPTGGNYGYTF
TGTGCCAGCAACCCGACAGGGGGAAACTATGGCTACACCTTC
>TRBJ2-5|TRBV5-5|few|NA
CASSSHPREETQYF
TGTGCCAGCAGCTCTCACCCCCGAGAAGAGACCCAGTACTTC
>TRBJ2-7|TRBV28|once|NA
CASSPHLNSYEQYF
TGTGCCAGCAGTCCGCACCTCAACTCCTACGAGCAGTACTTC
>TRBJ2-7|TRBV20-1|few|NA
CSAPGPVRTYEQYF
TGCAGTGCCCCGGGTCCCGTCAGGACCTACGAGCAGTACTTC
>TRBJ2-1|TRBV20-1|many|NA
CSTLLSLTYNEQFF
TGCAGTACCCTCTTGAGCCTGACCTACAATGAGCAGTTCTTC
>TRBJ1-4|TRBV24-1|NA|NA
CATSDPTGPTNEKLFF
TGTGCCACCAGTGACCCGACGGGGCCAACTAATGAAAAACTGTTTTTT
>TRBJ1-6|TRBV12-3/TRBV12-4|NA|TRBD1
CASSLPGQGADNSPLHF
TGTGCCAGCAGTTTACCGGGACAGGGGGCTGATAATTCACCCCTCCACTTT
>TRBJ2-6|TRBV7-9|NA|TRBD1
CASSSGTGNGANVLTF
TGTGCCAGCAGCTCAGGGACAGGGAATGGGGCCAACGTCCTGACTTTC
>TRBJ2-5|TRBV7-9|NA|NA
CASSQRGTVQETQYF
TGTGCCAGCAGCCAACGGGGGACGGTCCAAGAGACCCAGTACTTC
>TRBJ2-1|TRBV20-1|few|TRBD2
CSAVAGGFVDEQFF
TGCAGTGCTGTAGCGGGGGGTTTTGTGGATGAGCAGTTCTTC
>TRBJ1-5|TRBV28|NA|TRBD1
CASSPSGRGRNQPQHF
TGTGCCAGCAGCCCATCGGGCAGGGGGAGGAATCAGCCCCAGCATTTT
>TRBJ2-1|TRBV4-3|few|NA
CASSQDVDPSYNEQFF
TGCGCCAGCAGCCAAGATGTAGACCCCTCCTACAATGAGCAGTTCTTC